The sample holds a few counts of the clone carrying this T cell receptor (beta chain). Antigen: not known. Analysis merged second doses at about 4 or about 12 weeks. Sequenced by immunoSEQ multiplex PCR; TCRdb stores in-frame clones only, minus some. The sample has more than 90,000 clones; more than 75% are singletons. This sample stems from a study of T cell responses to AZD1222 COVID-19 vaccine. Study-wide results and caveats: Increases in Spike-specific TCR breadth and depth were seen after two AZD1222 doses. Spike as a whole was targeted by vaccine-associated CD4 TCRs, dominant at 160-218 and 743-854.

Trimming removed 6 bases from V and 7 bases from J; junction bases left unmatched: 6. The CDR3 has 13 residues. Germline values: CDR1 SGHTA, CDR2 FQGNSA. The material was peripheral blood, obtained 28 days after the second AZD1222 dose. The V and J genes are TRBV7-2 and TRBJ1-5; 7 bases are shared with TRBD1. This sequence originates from an adult who received the AZD1222 COVID-19 vaccine. CDR3 bases: TGTGCCAGCAGGGAGGGGGCCGGACAGCCCCAGCATTTT. Residues: CASREGAGQPQHF.